This T cell receptor beta chain was documented in a study of T cell responses to AZD1222 COVID-19 vaccine. Germline loops: CDR1 SGHNT, CDR2 YYREEE (reference sequence). V shed 2 bases and J 11 bases; nucleotides not matched to a gene: 6. This CDR3 spans 13 amino acids. General study findings and limits: Baseline seropositivity characterized only a handful of AZD1222 recipients. Elevations in Spike-specific TCR breadth and depth followed administration of two AZD1222 doses.

Investigators merged groups given second doses at roughly 4 or roughly 12 weeks. In the case of this clone: Its antigen is as yet unknown.

Profiled with immunoSEQ multiplex PCR; TCRdb holds only in-frame clones, not every one. The table shows 150,000 to 250,000 clones, with roughly nine tenths occurring only once. The sample here was peripheral blood, taken 28 days after the second AZD1222 dose. This receptor was taken from an adult who received the AZD1222 COVID-19 vaccine. This chain uses TRBV5-4 with TRBJ2-1, with 8 nucleotides matching TRBD2. CDR3 DNA: TGTGCCAGCAGCTTAAAAGCGGGAGATCAGCAGTTCTTC. Translation gives CASSLKAGDQQFF. Full variable domain (remainder filled in from reference TRBV5-4 and TRBJ2-1): ETGVTQSPTHLIKTRGQQVTLRCSSQSGHNTVSWYQQALGQGPQFIFQYYREEENGRGNFPPRFSGLQFPNYSSELNVNALELDDSALYLCASSLKAGDQQFFGPGTRLTVL.